Listed here are 14 T cell receptor beta chains from one sample, sequenced in a study of siplizumab effects on memory and regulatory T cells. Profiled with immunoSEQ multiplex PCR; TCRdb holds only in-frame clones, not every one. Seen here are 100,000 or so clones, 94% observed once, and the top ten hold around 0.6%. Input material: Tregs sorted from blood. The source is a human donor in good health.

The chain carries TRBV5-4 and TRBJ2-3, with 8 nucleotides matching TRBD2. CDR1 and CDR2 (germline): SGHNT, YYREEE (reference sequence). This CDR3 is built from 16 residues. V was pared by 0 bases and J by 2 bases, with 5 bases of the junction left unmatched. DNA of the CDR3: TGTGCCAGCAGCTTGGTTGTTAGCGGGGTCACAGATACGCAGTATTTT. Protein product: CASSLVVSGVTDTQYF.

The chain carries TRBV5-4 and TRBJ2-1; tentatively, D is TRBD2 (7 bases). Germline CDR1 SGHNT, CDR2 YYREEE (reference sequence). The V gene lost 10 bases and the J gene lost 3 bases, with 17 bases spanning the gap. CDR3 length: 14 amino acids. CDR3 protein: CAFDAGAVYNEQFF. CDR3 sequence (DNA): TGTGCCTTCGACGCGGGGGCGGTCTACAATGAGCAGTTCTTC.

The V call is TRBV7-2, the J call TRBJ2-5; 8 bases are a match to TRBD1. V lost 5 bases, J lost 5 bases, and 7 bases stayed unmatched. The CDR3 has 14 residues. Germline V gene lookup returns CDR1 SGHTA and CDR2 FQGNSA. The CDR3 nucleotides read TGTGCCAGCAGCCGACGACAGGGGAGGGAGACCCAGTACTTC. Translated: CASSRRQGRETQYF. The variable domain in full, with the rest retrieved from reference TRBV7-2 and TRBJ2-5, is GAGVSQSPSNKVTEKGKDVELRCDPISGHTALYWYRQSLGQGLEFLIYFQGNSAPDKSGLPSDRFSAERTGGSVSTLTIQRTQQEDSAVYLCASSRRQGRETQYFGPGTRLLVL.

The gene calls are TRBV6-6 and TRBJ2-2, with TRBD2 identical over 9 bases. Germline assignment: CDR1 MNHNY and CDR2 SVGAGI (reference sequence). This CDR3 spans 15 amino acids. V was pared by 6 bases and J by 0 bases, with 2 bases of the junction left unmatched. In DNA, the CDR3 is TGTGCCAGCAGCTTAGCGGGAGCGAACACCGGGGAGCTGTTTTTT. It yields the protein CASSLAGANTGELFF.

The V gene is TRBV28, the J gene TRBJ2-1; 7 bases are shared with TRBD2. Trimming removed 9 bases from V and 0 bases from J; junction bases left unmatched: 11. Germline CDR1 reads MDHEN; CDR2 reads SYDVKM. The CDR3 has 16 residues. CDR3 nucleotides: TGTGCCAGTAAAAGAGAGCGGGACTCCTCCTACAATGAGCAGTTCTTC. As protein: CASKRERDSSYNEQFF.

This chain connects TRBV5-4 to TRBJ1-5; perhaps TRBD1 as D (6 bases). This CDR3 is 15 amino acids long. V lost 0 bases, J lost 3 bases, and 10 bases lay in between. The germline gives CDR1 SGHNT, CDR2 YYREEE (reference sequence). CDR3 in DNA: TGTGCCAGCAGCTTGGGGGGGGGACACAATCAGCCCCAGCATTTT. Translating it yields CASSLGGGHNQPQHF.

The chain couples TRBV28 to TRBJ2-1, with D possibly TRBD1 on 5 matching bases. This CDR3 region has 16 residues. CDR1 and CDR2 (germline): MDHEN, SYDVKM. Trimming shortened V by 8 bases and J by 1 base, and 18 bases separated the two germline ends. The CDR3 DNA reads as TGTGCCAGCCGTGTCGCAGCGCAGGGTTCCTACAATGAGCAGTTCTTC. Translating it yields CASRVAAQGSYNEQFF.

In this sample, this clone turned up once. J is TRBJ1-2 and V is TRBV19; maybe TRBD1 (5 bases). Trimming took 1 base from V and 4 from J, leaving 13 bases between them. Germline CDR1 is LNHDA and CDR2 is SQIVND (reference sequence). The CDR3 contains 15 residues. The CDR3 protein is CASSIATGEGYGYTF. The CDR3 region has the DNA TGTGCCAGTAGTATAGCGACGGGGGAAGGCTATGGCTACACCTTC. The full variable domain, in which reference TRBV19 and TRBJ1-2 provide the parts outside the CDR3, is DGGITQSPKYLFRKEGQNVTLSCEQNLNHDAMYWYRQDPGQGLRLIYYSQIVNDFQKGDIAEGYSVSREKKESFPLTVTSAQKNPTAFYLCASSIATGEGYGYTFGSGTRLTVV.

The J gene is TRBJ2-4, the V gene TRBV30; D may be TRBD1 or TRBD2 (6 bases each). The V gene lost 1 base and the J gene lost 9 bases, with 22 bases spanning the gap. This CDR3 spans 16 amino acids. In germline, CDR1 is GTSNPN, CDR2 SVGIG (reference sequence). For the CDR3, the DNA is TGTGCCTGGAGTGCTCCACGGTTTTTCGGGGGCAGCATTCAGTACTTC. Its translation: CAWSAPRFFGGSIQYF.

The chain employs TRBV6-6 and TRBJ1-1; no clear D. Trimming left V 8 bases short and J 0 bases short, with 19 bases between. CDR3 length: 16 residues. CDR1 is MNHNY, CDR2 SVGAGI, per germline (reference sequence). CDR3 coding DNA: TGTGCCAGCCATAAAAACGCAGGCCCTGTGAACACTGAAGCTTTCTTT. Residues: CASHKNAGPVNTEAFF.

The chain carries TRBV4-1 and TRBJ2-5; 11 bases line up with TRBD2. Germline V gene lookup returns CDR1 MGHRA and CDR2 YSYEKL. Unmatched junction bases numbered 18, after V lost 0 bases and J lost 9 bases. The CDR3 runs 19 residues. As DNA, the CDR3 is TGCGCCAGCAGCCAAGAGATAGCGGGAGGGCCCCGCCGATTCAGGTCCCAGTACTTC. Translated: CASSQEIAGGPRRFRSQYF.

J is TRBJ1-5 and V is TRBV6-6; TRBD1 matches at 7 bases. Germline CDR1 is MNHNY and CDR2 is SVGAGI (reference sequence). The CDR3 covers 15 residues. V lost 6 bases, J lost 2 bases, and 7 bases stayed unmatched. This CDR3 reads CASRGGGGGNQPQHF. For the CDR3, the DNA is TGTGCCAGCAGAGGGGGAGGGGGCGGCAATCAGCCCCAGCATTTT.

The chain's CDR3 is CASSESRSSYNEQFF. CDR3 nucleotide sequence: TGTGCCAGCAGTGAAAGTAGAAGCTCCTACAATGAGCAGTTCTTC. The chain combines TRBV2 with TRBJ2-1; D is ambiguous. Looked up from germline, CDR1 is SNHLY and CDR2 is FYNNEI. The CDR3 totals 15 residues. The ends were cut back, 2 bases at V and 0 bases at J, with 8 bases in the middle.

The chain uses TRBV7-3 and TRBJ1-2; TRBD1 matches 7 bases. Trimming took 5 bases from V and 4 from J; bases not matched to a gene: 13. CDR1 is SGHTA, CDR2 FQGTGA, per germline. The CDR3 length is 16 residues. The CDR3 spells CASSPSSERDSYGYTF. For the CDR3, the DNA is TGTGCCAGCAGCCCATCGAGCGAAAGGGACAGCTATGGCTACACCTTC. Full variable domain (missing parts from reference TRBV7-3 and TRBJ1-2): GAGVSQTPSNKVTEKGKYVELRCDPISGHTALYWYRQSLGQGPEFLIYFQGTGAADDSGLPNDRFFAVRPEGSVSTLKIQRTERGDSAVYLCASSPSSERDSYGYTFGSGTRLTVV.